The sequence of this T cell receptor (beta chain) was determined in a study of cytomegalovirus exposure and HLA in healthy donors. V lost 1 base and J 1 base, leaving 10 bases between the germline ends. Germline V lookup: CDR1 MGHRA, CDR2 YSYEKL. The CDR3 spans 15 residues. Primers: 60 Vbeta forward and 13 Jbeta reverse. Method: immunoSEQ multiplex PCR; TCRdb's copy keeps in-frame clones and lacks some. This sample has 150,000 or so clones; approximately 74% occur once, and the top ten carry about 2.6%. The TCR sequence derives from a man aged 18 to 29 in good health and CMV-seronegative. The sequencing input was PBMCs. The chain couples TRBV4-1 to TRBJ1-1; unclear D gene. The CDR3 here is CASSQVWEENTEAFF. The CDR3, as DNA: TGCGCCAGCAGCCAAGTCTGGGAGGAGAACACTGAAGCTTTCTTT.